The clone carrying this T cell receptor (beta chain) was observed many times. The CDR3 length is 14 residues. The V gene end was trimmed by 4 bases and the J gene end by 3 bases; junction bases not matched to a gene: 6. Germline V gives CDR1 MNHEY, CDR2 SVGAGI. Germline DNA was extracted too, while blood RNA derived from unsorted whole blood. This entry comes from a study of tumor-infiltrating lymphocytes in primary liver carcinoma. With a constant-region primer, TCR beta cDNA was made from approximately 520 ng of total RNA. Library construction for TCR beta comprised three nested multiplex PCR rounds performed with slightly modified ARM-PCR. TRBV1-TRBV30 forward primers paired with a C-beta reverse primer drove the first two PCR rounds, roughly 10 cycles each. TCRdb used MiXCR to reprocess the multiplex PCR reads, holding one entry per CDR3 protein. The repertoire holds about 350,000 distinct CDR3 sequences, with 65% as singletons.

The clonotype comes from a man aged 35 to 55 with primary liver carcinoma and hepatitis B virus infection. The chain joins TRBV6-5 to TRBJ2-7; 7 nucleotides line up with TRBD1. The specimen was peripheral blood. The CDR3 region has the DNA TGTGCCAGCAGTTCCCCCGGGACAGACTACGAGCAGTACTTC. It specifies CASSSPGTDYEQYF.